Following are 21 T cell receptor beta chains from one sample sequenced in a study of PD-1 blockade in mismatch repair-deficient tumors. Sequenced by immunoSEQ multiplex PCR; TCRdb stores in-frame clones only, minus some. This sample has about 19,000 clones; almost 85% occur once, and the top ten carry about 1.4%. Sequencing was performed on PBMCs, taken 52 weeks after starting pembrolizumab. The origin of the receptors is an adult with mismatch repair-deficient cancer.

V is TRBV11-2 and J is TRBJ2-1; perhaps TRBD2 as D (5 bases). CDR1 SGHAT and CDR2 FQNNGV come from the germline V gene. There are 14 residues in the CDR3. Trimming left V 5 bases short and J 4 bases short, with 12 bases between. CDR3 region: CASSRNSDYNEQFF. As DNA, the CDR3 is TGTGCCAGCAGCCGAAATAGCGATTACAATGAGCAGTTCTTC.

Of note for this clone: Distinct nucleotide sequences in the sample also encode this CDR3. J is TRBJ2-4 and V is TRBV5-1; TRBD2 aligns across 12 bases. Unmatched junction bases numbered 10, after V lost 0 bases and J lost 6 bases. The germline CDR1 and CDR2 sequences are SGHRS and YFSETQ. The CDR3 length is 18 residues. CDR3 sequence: CASSLALAGGPESNIQYF. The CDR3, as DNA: TGCGCCAGCAGCTTGGCCCTAGCGGGAGGGCCGGAGTCAAACATTCAGTACTTC.

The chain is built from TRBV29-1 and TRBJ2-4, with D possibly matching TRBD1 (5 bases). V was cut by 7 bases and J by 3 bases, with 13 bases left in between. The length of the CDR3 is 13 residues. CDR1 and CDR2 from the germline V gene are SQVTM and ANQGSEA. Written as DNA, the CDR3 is TGCAGCGCCAGGGTATGGCGCAAAAACATTCAGTACTTC. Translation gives CSARVWRKNIQYF.

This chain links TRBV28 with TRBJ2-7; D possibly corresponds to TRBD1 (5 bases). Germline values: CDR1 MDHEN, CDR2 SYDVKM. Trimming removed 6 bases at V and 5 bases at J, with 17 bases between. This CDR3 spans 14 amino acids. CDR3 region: CASSGQGPRNEQYF. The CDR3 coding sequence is TGTGCCAGCAGCGGCCAGGGTCCGAGGAACGAGCAGTACTTC.

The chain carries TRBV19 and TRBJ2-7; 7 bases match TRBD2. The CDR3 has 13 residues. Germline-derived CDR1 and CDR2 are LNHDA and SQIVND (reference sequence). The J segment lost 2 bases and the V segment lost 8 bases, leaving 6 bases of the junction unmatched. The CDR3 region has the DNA TGTGCCAGTTCACAGGCGGGGGCCTACGAGCAGTACTTC. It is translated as CASSQAGAYEQYF.

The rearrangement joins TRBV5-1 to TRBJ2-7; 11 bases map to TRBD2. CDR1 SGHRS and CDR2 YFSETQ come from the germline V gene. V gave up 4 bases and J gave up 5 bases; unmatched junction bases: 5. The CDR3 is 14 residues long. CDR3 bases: TGCGCCAGCAGCCTTACTAGCGGGAGCCACGAGCAGTACTTC. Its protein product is CASSLTSGSHEQYF. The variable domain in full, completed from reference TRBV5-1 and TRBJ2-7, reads KAGVTQTPRYLIKTRGQQVTLSCSPISGHRSVSWYQQTPGQGLQFLFEYFSETQRNKGNFPGRFSGRQFSNSRSEMNVSTLELGDSALYLCASSLTSGSHEQYFGPGTRLTVT.

The CDR3 DNA sequence: TGTGCCACCAGGCTGGACATGAACGAGCAGTACTTC. Amino acid sequence: CATRLDMNEQYF. The chain is built from TRBV15 and TRBJ2-7; tentative D call: TRBD1 (5 bases). V was cut by 6 bases and J by 5 bases, with 11 bases left in between. From germline, CDR1 is LNHNV and CDR2 YYDKDF (reference sequence). The CDR3 extends over 12 amino acids.

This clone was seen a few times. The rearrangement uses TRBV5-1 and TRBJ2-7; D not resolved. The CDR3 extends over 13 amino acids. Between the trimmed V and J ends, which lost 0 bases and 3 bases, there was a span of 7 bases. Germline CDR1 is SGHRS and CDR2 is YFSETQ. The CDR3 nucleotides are TGCGCCAGCAGCTTGGTTGTCAGCTACGAGCAGTACTTC. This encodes CASSLVVSYEQYF. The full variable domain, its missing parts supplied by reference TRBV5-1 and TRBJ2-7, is KAGVTQTPRYLIKTRGQQVTLSCSPISGHRSVSWYQQTPGQGLQFLFEYFSETQRNKGNFPGRFSGRQFSNSRSEMNVSTLELGDSALYLCASSLVVSYEQYFGPGTRLTVT.

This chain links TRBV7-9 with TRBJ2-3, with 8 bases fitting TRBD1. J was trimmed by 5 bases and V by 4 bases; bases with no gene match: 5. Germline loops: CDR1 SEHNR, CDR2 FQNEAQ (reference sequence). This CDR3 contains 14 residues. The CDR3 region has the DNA TGTGCCAGCAGCTCCAGGGGGCGCGGAGATACGCAGTATTTT. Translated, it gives CASSSRGRGDTQYF.

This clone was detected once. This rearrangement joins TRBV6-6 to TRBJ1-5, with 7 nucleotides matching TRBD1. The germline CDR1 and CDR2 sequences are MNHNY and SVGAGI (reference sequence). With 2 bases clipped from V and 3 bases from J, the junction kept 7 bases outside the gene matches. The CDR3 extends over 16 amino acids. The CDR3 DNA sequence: TGTGCCAGCAGTTACCAGGGGACAGCATACAATCAGCCCCAGCATTTT. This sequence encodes CASSYQGTAYNQPQHF.

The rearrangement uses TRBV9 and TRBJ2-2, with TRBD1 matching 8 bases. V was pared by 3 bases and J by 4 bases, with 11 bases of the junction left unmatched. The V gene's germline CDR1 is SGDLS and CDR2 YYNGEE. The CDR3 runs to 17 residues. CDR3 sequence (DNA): TGTGCCAGCAGCGGACTAAACAGGGGGTCGACCACCGGGGAGCTGTTTTTT. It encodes CASSGLNRGSTTGELFF. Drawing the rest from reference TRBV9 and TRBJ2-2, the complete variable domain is DSGVTQTPKHLITATGQRVTLRCSPRSGDLSVYWYQQSLDQGLQFLIQYYNGEERAKGNILERFSAQQFPDLHSELNLSSLELGDSALYFCASSGLNRGSTTGELFFGEGSRLTVL.

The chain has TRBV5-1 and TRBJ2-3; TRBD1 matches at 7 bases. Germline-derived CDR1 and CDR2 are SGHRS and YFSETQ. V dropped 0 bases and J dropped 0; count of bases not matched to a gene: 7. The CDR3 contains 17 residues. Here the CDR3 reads CASSLGVGQPSTDTQYF. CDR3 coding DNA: TGCGCCAGCAGCTTGGGCGTGGGACAGCCTAGCACAGATACGCAGTATTTT.

This CDR3 reads CASSQGGADTQYF. Here the CDR3 DNA reads TGTGCCAGCAGCCAAGGGGGCGCAGATACGCAGTATTTT. The V call is TRBV7-9, the J call TRBJ2-3; 7 positions agree with TRBD1. CDR1 and CDR2 (germline): SEHNR, FQNEAQ (reference sequence). This CDR3 comprises 13 residues. V lost 5 bases, J lost 4 bases, and 3 bases stayed unmatched.

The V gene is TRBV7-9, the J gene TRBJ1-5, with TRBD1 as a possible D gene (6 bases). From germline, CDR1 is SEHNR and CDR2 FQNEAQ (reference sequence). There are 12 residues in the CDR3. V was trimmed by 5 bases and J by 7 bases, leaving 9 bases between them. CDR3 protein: CASSQGWQPQHF. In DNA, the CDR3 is TGTGCCAGCAGCCAGGGGTGGCAGCCCCAGCATTTT.

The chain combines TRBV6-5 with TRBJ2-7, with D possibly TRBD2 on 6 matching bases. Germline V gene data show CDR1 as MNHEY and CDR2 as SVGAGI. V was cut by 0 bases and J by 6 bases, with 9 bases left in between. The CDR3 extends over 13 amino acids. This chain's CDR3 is CASSYSGLREQYF. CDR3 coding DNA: TGTGCCAGCAGTTACTCGGGACTCCGCGAGCAGTACTTC.

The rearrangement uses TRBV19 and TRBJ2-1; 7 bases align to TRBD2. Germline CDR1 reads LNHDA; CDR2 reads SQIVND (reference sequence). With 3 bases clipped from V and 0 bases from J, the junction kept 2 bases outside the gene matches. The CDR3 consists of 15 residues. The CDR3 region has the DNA TGTGCCAGTAGTATTACTAGCGTCTCCTACAATGAGCAGTTCTTC. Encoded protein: CASSITSVSYNEQFF.

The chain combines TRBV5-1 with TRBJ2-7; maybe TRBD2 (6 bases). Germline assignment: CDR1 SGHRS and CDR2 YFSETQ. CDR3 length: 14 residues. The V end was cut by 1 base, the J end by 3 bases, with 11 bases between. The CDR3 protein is CASSLNGRGYEQYF. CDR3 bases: TGCGCCAGCAGCTTGAACGGGAGAGGCTACGAGCAGTACTTC.

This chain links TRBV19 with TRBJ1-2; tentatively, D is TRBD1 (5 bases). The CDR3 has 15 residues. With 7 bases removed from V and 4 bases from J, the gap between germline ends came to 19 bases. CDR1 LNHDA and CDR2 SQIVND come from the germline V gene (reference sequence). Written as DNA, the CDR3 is TGTGCCAGTACCGCGATATCCCCAGGGTCCTATGGCTACACCTTC. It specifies CASTAISPGSYGYTF.

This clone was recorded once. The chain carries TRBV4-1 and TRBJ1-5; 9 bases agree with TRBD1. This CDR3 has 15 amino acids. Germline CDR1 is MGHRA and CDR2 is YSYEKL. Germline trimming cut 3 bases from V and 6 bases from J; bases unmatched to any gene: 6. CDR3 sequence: CASSHGGTGSQPQHF. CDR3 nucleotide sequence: TGCGCCAGCAGCCATGGAGGGACAGGGAGTCAGCCCCAGCATTTT.

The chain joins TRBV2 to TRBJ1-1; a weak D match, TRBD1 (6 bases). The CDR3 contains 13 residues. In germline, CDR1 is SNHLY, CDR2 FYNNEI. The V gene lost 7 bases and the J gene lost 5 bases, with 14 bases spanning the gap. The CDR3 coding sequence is TGTGCCAGCAAGGGGGGGGTTTGGACTGAAGCTTTCTTT. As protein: CASKGGVWTEAFF.

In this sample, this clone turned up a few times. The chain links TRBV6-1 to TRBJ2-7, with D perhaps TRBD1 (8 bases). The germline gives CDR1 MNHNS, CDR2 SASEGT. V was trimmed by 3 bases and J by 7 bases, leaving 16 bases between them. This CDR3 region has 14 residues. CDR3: CASSDRPQGGEQYF. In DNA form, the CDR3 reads TGTGCCAGCAGTGATCGACCACAGGGGGGGGAGCAGTACTTC.